The next 24 T cell receptor beta chains were all read from a single sample in a study of T-cell reconstitution after alpha-beta-depleted transplantation in children. Preparing the TCRbeta library involved the use of unique molecular identifiers. TCRdb processed the PCR reads anew with MiXCR; each CDR3 protein has one entry. The data show around 140,000 distinct CDR3 sequences, with about 9% seen just once and 15% to 20% held by the top ten. The input for sequencing was PBMCs, mostly from graft donor cells, taken 180 days after TCRalphabeta/CD19-depleted stem cell transplant. The receptors were gathered from a female patient between 2 and 15 years old who had a stem cell transplant for congenital amegakaryocytic thrombocytopenia, so the T cells may come from the graft donor.

This clonotype was detected many times. The CDR3 sequence is CASSTGTVGNQPQHF. Written as DNA, the CDR3 is TGTGCCAGTAGTACAGGGACGGTTGGCAATCAGCCCCAGCATTTT. The rearrangement links TRBV19 to TRBJ1-5; possible D gene TRBD1, 5 bases. Germline-derived CDR1 and CDR2 are LNHDA and SQIVND (reference sequence). Between the trimmed V and J ends, which lost 4 bases and 2 bases, there was a span of 12 bases. The CDR3 is 15 amino acids.

The chain uses TRBV20-1 and TRBJ1-5; D is uncertain. The germline V gene encodes CDR1 DFQATT and CDR2 SNEGSKA (reference sequence). The CDR3 sequence is 11 residues long. V was shortened by 5 bases and J by 11 bases, with 13 bases between the two germline ends. CDR3 amino acids: CSARSATAQHF. CDR3 coding DNA: TGCAGTGCTCGATCGGCTACAGCCCAGCATTTT.

This clonotype was recorded a few times. The chain recombines TRBV6-1 with TRBJ2-3; D tentatively fits TRBD1 or TRBD2 (5 bases each). V was clipped by 11 bases and J by 4 bases, with 16 bases between them. The CDR3 extends over 13 amino acids. Germline CDR1 MNHNS, CDR2 SASEGT. In DNA, the CDR3 is TGTGCCGCCCAGTCATGGGGGTCAGATACGCAGTATTTT. Translation gives CAAQSWGSDTQYF.

The chain recombines TRBV5-4 with TRBJ2-2; TRBD2 matches 11 bases. The CDR3 spans 16 residues. After removal of 1 base from V and 7 bases from J, the junction contained 6 bases not matched to a gene. The germline gives CDR1 SGHNT, CDR2 YYREEE (reference sequence). Written as DNA, the CDR3 is TGTGCCAGCAGCTTGCCCGGGGGACTAGCGGACGGGGAGCTGTTTTTT. Encoded protein: CASSLPGGLADGELFF. The variable domain in full, with the rest retrieved from reference TRBV5-4 and TRBJ2-2, is ETGVTQSPTHLIKTRGQQVTLRCSSQSGHNTVSWYQQALGQGPQFIFQYYREEENGRGNFPPRFSGLQFPNYSSELNVNALELDDSALYLCASSLPGGLADGELFFGEGSRLTVL.

The CDR3 protein is CASSLVAGDGPQHF. The CDR3 region has the DNA TGTGCCAGCAGCTTAGTGGCAGGGGATGGCCCCCAGCATTTT. V is TRBV7-9 and J is TRBJ1-5; maybe TRBD1 (6 bases). The V end was cut by 1 base, the J end by 10 bases, with 14 bases between. Germline values: CDR1 SEHNR, CDR2 FQNEAQ (reference sequence). The length of the CDR3 is 14 residues.

At least ten counts were recorded for this clonotype. This chain uses TRBV29-1 with TRBJ2-5; 8 bases fit TRBD2. Trimming took 7 bases from V and 4 from J; bases not matched to a gene: 17. The germline V gene encodes CDR1 SQVTM and CDR2 ANQGSEA. The CDR3 is 16 amino acids. CDR3 nucleotide sequence: TGCAGCGCACTAGCGGTGGCCGCTCCGTCGATAGAGACCCAGTACTTC. This translates into CSALAVAAPSIETQYF.

This clonotype was seen at least ten times. The J gene is TRBJ1-4, the V gene TRBV12-3 or TRBV12-4, with 7 nucleotides matching TRBD1. V shed 5 bases and J 3 bases; nucleotides not matched to a gene: 6. The CDR3 runs 15 residues. CDR3 nucleotide sequence: TGTGCCAGCAGTCCAGGGGGGGGGTCTAATGAAAAACTGTTTTTT. Amino acids: CASSPGGGSNEKLFF.

This clonotype was observed many times. The V and J genes are TRBV20-1 and TRBJ2-3, with D perhaps TRBD1 or TRBD2 (6 bases each). CDR1 and CDR2 from the germline V gene are DFQATT and SNEGSKA (reference sequence). V was clipped by 3 bases and J by 5 bases, with 15 bases between them. This CDR3 is built from 14 residues. Here the CDR3 reads CSASFGGPLDTQYF. The DNA for the CDR3 is TGCAGTGCTAGTTTTGGGGGGCCCTTAGATACGCAGTATTTT.

This clonotype was detected a few times. The chain has TRBV12-3 or TRBV12-4 and TRBJ2-3, with TRBD2 identical over 10 bases. This CDR3 region has 14 residues. The V gene end was trimmed by 6 bases and the J gene end by 4 bases; junction bases not matched to a gene: 4. DNA of the CDR3: TGTGCCAGCAGCCTAGCGGGAGACCCAGATACGCAGTATTTT. Its protein is CASSLAGDPDTQYF.

This clonotype turned up a few times. The chain couples TRBV18 to TRBJ2-7, with 9 bases identical to TRBD2. The CDR3 is 17 amino acids. Losses at the gene ends were 2 bases for V and 3 bases for J; bases not matched to a gene: 11. Germline V gene data show CDR1 as KGHSH and CDR2 as LQKENI. The CDR3 is CASSPRLAALGRYEQYF. CDR3 DNA: TGTGCCAGCTCACCAAGACTAGCGGCCCTTGGCCGCTACGAGCAGTACTTC.

V gene TRBV19 combines with J gene TRBJ1-6; a weak D match, TRBD1 (5 bases). The CDR3 spans 16 residues. V lost 4 bases to trimming and J lost 4 bases, with 14 bases between them. Germline V lookup: CDR1 LNHDA, CDR2 SQIVND (reference sequence). The DNA for the CDR3 is TGTGCCAGTAGTACCAAGACCCGGGGGTATAATTCACCCCTCCACTTT. Protein product: CASSTKTRGYNSPLHF.

This clonotype has ten or more counts. CDR3 sequence reads: CASSYYPTATDTQYF. Here the CDR3 DNA reads TGTGCCAGCAGTTACTACCCGACAGCCACAGATACGCAGTATTTT. V and J are TRBV6-5 and TRBJ2-3, with D maybe TRBD1 (5 bases). Germline V lookup: CDR1 MNHEY, CDR2 SVGAGI. This CDR3 is 15 amino acids long. The V end was cut by 1 base, the J end by 2 bases, with 10 bases between.

A remark on this clonotype: A much larger clone differs from this one at a single base, so this may be a read error. The chain links TRBV6-5 to TRBJ1-1; possible D gene TRBD1, 5 bases. The ends were cut back, 4 bases at V and 0 bases at J, with 15 bases in the middle. The CDR3 is 16 amino acids. The germline V gene encodes CDR1 MNHEY and CDR2 SVGAGI. The CDR3 sequence is CASSSTLGGVNTEAFF. The CDR3, as DNA: TGTGCCAGCAGTTCTACCCTCGGGGGGGTGAACACTGAAGCTTTCTTT.

With respect to this clonotype: Being one base from a much bigger clone, this may be a read error. This chain links TRBV2 with TRBJ2-4, with D tentatively TRBD1 (6 bases). Germline CDR1 and CDR2: SNHLY and FYNNEI. The CDR3 consists of 16 residues. In DNA form, the CDR3 reads TGTGCCGGCAGCCCTTCGGACAGAATAGCCAAAAACATTCAGTACTTC. This encodes CAGSPSDRIAKNIQYF.

This clonotype came up a few times. The chain is built from TRBV20-1 and TRBJ2-3; possible D gene TRBD2, 6 bases. V was cut by 6 bases and J by 2 bases, with 15 bases left in between. The CDR3 totals 14 residues. In germline, CDR1 is DFQATT, CDR2 SNEGSKA (reference sequence). The CDR3 sequence: CSARPAGITDTQYF. As DNA, the CDR3 is TGCAGTGCGAGGCCGGCGGGGATCACAGATACGCAGTATTTT.

This clonotype was recorded a few times. The chain is built from TRBV7-2 and TRBJ2-3, with D unresolved. The CDR3 covers 13 residues. Trimming left V 3 bases short and J 7 bases short, with 11 bases between. Looked up from germline, CDR1 is SGHTA and CDR2 is FQGNSA. CDR3: CASSFLGVNTQYF. The CDR3 DNA sequence: TGTGCCAGCAGCTTCCTTGGGGTAAATACGCAGTATTTT.

This rearrangement joins TRBV20-1 to TRBJ1-6; possibly TRBD1 for D (6 bases). CDR1 and CDR2 from the germline V gene are DFQATT and SNEGSKA (reference sequence). The CDR3 loop spans 14 amino acids. V shed 1 base and J shed 7 bases, with 11 bases lying between them. The CDR3 spells CSARVGQGNSPLHF. CDR3 in DNA: TGCAGTGCTAGAGTTGGCCAGGGGAATTCACCCCTCCACTTT.

This clonotype was found many times. The genes are TRBV9 and TRBJ2-3, with D perhaps TRBD2 (6 bases). CDR1 is SGDLS and CDR2 is YYNGEE in the germline V gene. Trimming removed 4 bases at V and 8 bases at J, with 17 bases between. This CDR3 spans 14 amino acids. In DNA, the CDR3 is TGTGCCAGCAGCTCCCGAGCGGGCCGGGGTACGCAGTATTTT. Translating it yields CASSSRAGRGTQYF.

This clonotype came up a few times. V is TRBV6-1 and J is TRBJ2-2; D perhaps matches TRBD1 (5 bases). The V gene's germline CDR1 is MNHNS and CDR2 SASEGT. CDR3 size: 16 residues. V lost 7 bases and J lost 6, with 21 bases in between. The CDR3 DNA follows: TGTGCCAGCAAGCCTTTGACAGTAAATGATGCCGGGGAGCTGTTTTTT. Protein sequence: CASKPLTVNDAGELFF.

The chain recombines TRBV6-2 or TRBV6-3 with TRBJ2-7; 7 nucleotides match TRBD2. The germline V gene has CDR1 MNHEY and CDR2 SVGEGT. V lost 6 bases and J lost 0; bases outside the gene matches: 8. CDR3 length equals 15 residues. The CDR3 spells CASRGSSGLSYEQYF. The CDR3 DNA reads TGTGCCAGCAGGGGTTCTAGCGGCCTCTCCTACGAGCAGTACTTC.

The chain has TRBV28 and TRBJ2-7; weak D call: TRBD2 (6 bases). Between the trimmed V and J ends, which lost 5 bases and 3 bases, there was a span of 17 bases. CDR1 and CDR2 from the germline V gene are MDHEN and SYDVKM. The length of the CDR3 is 15 residues. CDR3 DNA sequence: TGTGCCAGCAGTCCCCCGGACTACCCGGACTACGAGCAGTACTTC. Protein sequence: CASSPPDYPDYEQYF.

This clonotype was seen at least ten times. V usage is TRBV6-5 and J usage is TRBJ1-1; 8 bases are shared with TRBD1. The trim removed 6 bases at V and 8 bases at J, leaving 5 bases unmatched. The germline V gene encodes CDR1 MNHEY and CDR2 SVGAGI. The CDR3 sequence is 12 residues long. CDR3 sequence: CASRRGQGEAFF. The DNA of the CDR3 is TGTGCCAGCAGAAGAGGACAGGGAGAAGCTTTCTTT.

Ten or more counts support this clonotype. V gene TRBV12-3 or TRBV12-4 combines with J gene TRBJ1-2; D unresolved. The CDR3 extends over 16 amino acids. The V and J ends lost 2 bases and 6 bases respectively, with 19 bases between them. The CDR3 coding sequence is TGTGCCAGCAGTTTAAGGTTGGCCGCCGCCGGGGATGGCTACACCTTC. It specifies CASSLRLAAAGDGYTF.

This clonotype was recorded many times. V usage is TRBV27 and J usage is TRBJ1-6; D is ambiguous. The CDR3 has 16 amino acids. Trimming removed 2 bases from V and 4 bases from J, with 12 bases in between. Germline-derived CDR1 and CDR2 are MNHEY and SMNVEV (reference sequence). CDR3 amino acids: CASSLNIRSYNSPLHF. In nucleotides, the CDR3 is TGTGCCAGCAGTTTAAATATAAGGTCTTATAATTCACCCCTCCACTTT.